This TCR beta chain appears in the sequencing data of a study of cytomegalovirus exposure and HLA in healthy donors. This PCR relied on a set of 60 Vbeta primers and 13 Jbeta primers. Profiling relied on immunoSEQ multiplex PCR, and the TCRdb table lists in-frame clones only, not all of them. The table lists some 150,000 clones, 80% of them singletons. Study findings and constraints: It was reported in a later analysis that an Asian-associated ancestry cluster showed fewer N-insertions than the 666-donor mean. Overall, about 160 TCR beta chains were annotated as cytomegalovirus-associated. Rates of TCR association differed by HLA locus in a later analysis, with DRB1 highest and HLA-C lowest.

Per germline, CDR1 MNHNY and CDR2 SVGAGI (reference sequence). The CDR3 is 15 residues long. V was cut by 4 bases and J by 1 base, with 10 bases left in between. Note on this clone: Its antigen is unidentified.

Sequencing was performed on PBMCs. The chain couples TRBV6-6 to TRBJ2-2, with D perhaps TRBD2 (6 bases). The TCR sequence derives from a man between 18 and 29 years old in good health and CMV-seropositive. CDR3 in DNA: TGTGCCAGCAGTTCCAGGACTAAGAACACCGGGGAGCTGTTTTTT. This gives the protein CASSSRTKNTGELFF.